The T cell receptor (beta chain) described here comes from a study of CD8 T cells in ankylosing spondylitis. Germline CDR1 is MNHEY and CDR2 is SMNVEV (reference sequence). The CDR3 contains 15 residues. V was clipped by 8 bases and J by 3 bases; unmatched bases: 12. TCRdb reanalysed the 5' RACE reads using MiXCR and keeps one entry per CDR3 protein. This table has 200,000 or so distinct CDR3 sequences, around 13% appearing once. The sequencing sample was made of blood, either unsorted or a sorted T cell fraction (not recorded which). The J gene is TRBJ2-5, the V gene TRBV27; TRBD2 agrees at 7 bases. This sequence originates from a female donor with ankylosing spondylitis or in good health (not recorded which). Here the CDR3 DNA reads TGTGCCAGCGGTATAGAGAGCGGGAACAAAGAGACCCAGTACTTC. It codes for CASGIESGNKETQYF.